What follows are 9 T cell receptor beta chains derived from one specimen sequenced in a study of control samples from healthy donors and cancer patients. The table came from immunoSEQ multiplex PCR; TCRdb's copy has only in-frame clones and leaves some out. The table lists some 130,000 clones, roughly 89% of them singletons. What was sequenced was PBMCs. The receptors stem from a man aged 45-60 years with head and neck cancer.

The chain links TRBV3-1 (or the pseudogene TRBV3-2) to TRBJ2-7; D unresolved. This CDR3 region has 15 residues. With 7 bases removed from V and 0 bases from J, the gap between germline ends came to 16 bases. Germline loops: CDR1 LGHDT, CDR2 YNNKEL (reference sequence). The CDR3 spells CASTYRTATSYEQYF. CDR3 nucleotides: TGTGCCAGCACCTACCGCACTGCGACCTCCTACGAGCAGTACTTC.

This clone was recorded once. Here the CDR3 reads CASTSPLYGGGQFF. The DNA of the CDR3 is TGTGCCAGTACCAGCCCCCTTTATGGAGGGGGGCAGTTCTTC. The rearrangement joins TRBV19 to TRBJ2-1, with D perhaps given as TRBD1 or TRBD2 (6 bases each). Per germline, CDR1 LNHDA and CDR2 SQIVND (reference sequence). CDR3 length equals 14 residues. V dropped 7 bases and J dropped 12 bases, with 22 bases sitting between them. Complete variable domain (other parts from reference TRBV19 and TRBJ2-1): DGGITQSPKYLFRKEGQNVTLSCEQNLNHDAMYWYRQDPGQGLRLIYYSQIVNDFQKGDIAEGYSVSREKKESFPLTVTSAQKNPTAFYLCASTSPLYGGGQFFGPGTRLTVL.

The rearrangement links TRBV7-3 to TRBJ2-3; TRBD2 agrees at 16 bases. V shed 4 bases and J 4 bases; nucleotides not matched to a gene: 11. Germline CDR1 and CDR2: SGHTA and FQGTGA. The CDR3 length is 19 residues. The CDR3 reads CASSSTGTSGGARPDTQYF. The DNA for the CDR3 is TGTGCCAGCAGCTCTACAGGGACTAGCGGGGGGGCCAGGCCAGATACGCAGTATTTT.

V usage is TRBV7-9 and J usage is TRBJ1-4, with TRBD1 matching 9 bases. V was clipped by 1 base and J by 5 bases; unmatched bases: 2. Germline V gene lookup returns CDR1 SEHNR and CDR2 FQNEAQ (reference sequence). The CDR3 extends over 15 amino acids. The CDR3 sequence: CASSLEGQGNEKLFF. CDR3 coding DNA: TGTGCCAGCAGCTTAGAGGGACAGGGCAATGAAAAACTGTTTTTT.

This chain connects TRBV11-3 to TRBJ2-7; 7 nucleotides align to TRBD1. Germline V lookup: CDR1 SGHNT, CDR2 YENEEA. Trimming cost V 1 base and J 1 base; bases outside gene matches: 4. The CDR3 length is 15 residues. The CDR3 DNA follows: TGTGCCAGCAGCTTAGTCGACAGGGAGTCCTACGAGCAGTACTTC. Protein product: CASSLVDRESYEQYF.

The rearrangement links TRBV19 to TRBJ2-1; 10 positions match TRBD1. CDR3 length: 18 amino acids. V trimming: 11 bases; J trimming: 4 bases; junction bases outside the gene matches: 20. The germline CDR1 and CDR2 sequences are LNHDA and SQIVND (reference sequence). CDR3 loop: CAVARDRGNGGPYNEQFF. For the CDR3, the DNA is TGTGCCGTCGCCCGGGACAGGGGAAATGGGGGCCCTTACAATGAGCAGTTCTTC.

The CDR3 bases are TGTGCCAGCACTAAAGGCGAGACCGCAAACTATGGCTACACCTTC. Protein: CASTKGETANYGYTF. The rearrangement joins TRBV6-5 to TRBJ1-2; no reliable D call. The germline CDR1 and CDR2 sequences are MNHEY and SVGAGI. The CDR3 totals 15 residues. Trimming shortened V by 7 bases and J by 2 bases, and 17 bases separated the two germline ends.

This sequence joins TRBV19 and TRBJ1-1; TRBD1 might be the D (6 bases). This CDR3 spans 13 amino acids. The germline gives CDR1 LNHDA, CDR2 SQIVND (reference sequence). V was cut by 5 bases and J by 3 bases, with 10 bases left in between. The CDR3 DNA reads TGTGCCAGTAGTTGGGGGGGCGACACTGAAGCTTTCTTT. It encodes CASSWGGDTEAFF.

V is TRBV15 and J is TRBJ1-1; no definite D call. This CDR3 comprises 13 residues. The V end was cut by 0 bases, the J end by 1 base, with 3 bases between. CDR1 and CDR2 from the germline V gene are LNHNV and YYDKDF (reference sequence). The CDR3 DNA sequence: TGTGCCACCAGCAGAGACTGGAACACTGAAGCTTTCTTT. This codes for CATSRDWNTEAFF.